The source of this TCR beta chain is a study of blood T cell repertoires in COVID-19. Overall study: Some COVID-19 samples were acute and others convalescent; all came from the United States, Italy and Spain. Nucleic acid was either cDNA or gDNA, and it came from T cells, B-cell-depleted T cells, or PBMCs.

This CDR3 region has 15 residues. The germline gives CDR1 SGHTA, CDR2 FQGNSA. Trimming removed 5 bases from V and 5 bases from J; junction bases left unmatched: 10. Original processing notes: Estimation of nucleated cell counts was performed using reference gene primer amplification. Assay used: immunoSEQ multiplex PCR; TCRdb lists only in-frame clones, some missing. V, J and clone size derive from that table, while D and trimming were established from the DNA sequence. The sample lists about 160,000 clones, around four fifths occurring once. The rearrangement joins TRBV7-2 to TRBJ2-7; the match to TRBD2 covers 9 bases. Source material: peripheral blood. This TCR derives from a woman over 75 with active or convalescent COVID-19. This chain's CDR3 is CASSPRGTSRHEQYF. As DNA, the CDR3 is TGTGCCAGCAGCCCCCGGGGGACTAGCCGGCACGAGCAGTACTTC.